This T cell receptor (beta chain) came from a study of PD-L1 blockade in urothelial cancer. TCRdb's table, derived via immunoSEQ multiplex PCR, lists solely in-frame clones and lacks some. This table has 95,000 to 150,000 clones, 86% appearing once. The CDR3 is 18 residues long. Germline V gene data show CDR1 as SGHVS and CDR2 as FNYEAQ. Trimming removed 3 bases from V and 0 bases from J; junction bases left unmatched: 14. Time point defined: peripheral blood 6 weeks after treatment start. The clonotype originates from a man in his fifties or sixties with urothelial cancer. This sequence joins TRBV7-6 and TRBJ2-7, with 7 bases that match TRBD2. Sequences were derived from PBMCs, sampled around atezolizumab (anti-PD-L1) treatment. The CDR3 region is CASSFEGEGGPSSYEQYF. Written as DNA, the CDR3 is TGTGCCAGCAGCTTTGAAGGGGAGGGAGGGCCGAGCTCCTACGAGCAGTACTTC.